Listed below are T cell receptor beta chains from one sample, sequenced in a study of T cell responses to AZD1222 COVID-19 vaccine. TCRdb keeps only in-frame clones here, not all; method: immunoSEQ multiplex PCR. Seen here are approximately 85,000 clones, 80% to 90% observed once, and the top ten hold roughly 6.3%. This specimen was peripheral blood, taken on day 0 of AZD1222 vaccination. These receptors were obtained from an adult in good health. Both conserved end residues are part of each CDR3. A D gene is named only where the DNA matches it firmly. The size of a clone is reported for some rows only, either as once, few or many, or as a class for expanded clones.

j_gene | d_gene | len | abundance | v_gene | CDR3aa | CDR3nt
TRBJ1-5 | TRBD1 | 16 | - | TRBV15 | CATSRTTGPEVRPQHF | TGTGCCACCAGCAGAACGACAGGGCCCGAGGTGAGGCCCCAGCATTTT
TRBJ2-1 | - | 19 | - | TRBV19 | CASSIRHPNRVGSYNEQFF | TGTGCCAGTAGTATCAGACATCCCAACAGGGTAGGCTCCTACAATGAGCAGTTCTTC
TRBJ1-2 | - | 13 | - | TRBV5-5 | CASINLGGRGYTF | TGTGCCAGCATCAACTTGGGGGGGCGCGGCTACACCTTC
TRBJ2-3 | - | 15 | - | TRBV7-9 | CASSLGASPTDTQYF | TGTGCCAGCAGCTTAGGGGCTAGCCCGACAGATACGCAGTATTTT
TRBJ2-7 | - | 12 | once | TRBV12-5 | CASGQDLYEQYF | TGTGCTAGTGGCCAAGACCTCTACGAGCAGTACTTC
TRBJ2-1 | TRBD1 | 17 | - | TRBV9 | CASSLRSRGQGYNEQFF | TGTGCCAGCAGCTTAAGGTCCCGGGGACAGGGTTACAATGAGCAGTTCTTC
TRBJ1-5 | - | 13 | - | TRBV12-3/TRBV12-4 | CASSSGANQPQHF | TGTGCCAGCAGCTCGGGGGCGAATCAGCCCCAGCATTTT
TRBJ2-1 | - | 13 | - | TRBV5-5 | CASSTLSYNEQFF | TGTGCCAGCAGCACGCTCTCCTACAATGAGCAGTTCTTC
TRBJ1-3 | TRBD1 | 13 | few | TRBV5-1 | CASSQGAGNTIYF | TGCGCCAGCAGCCAGGGGGCTGGAAACACCATATATTTT
TRBJ2-7 | - | 12 | - | TRBV7-8 | CASSRASYEQYF | TGTGCCAGCAGCCGAGCCTCCTACGAGCAGTACTTC
TRBJ1-4 | TRBD1 | 14 | - | TRBV11-3 | CASSSRDRDEKLFF | TGTGCCAGCAGCTCCCGGGACAGGGATGAAAAACTGTTTTTT
TRBJ2-6 | TRBD1 | 17 | - | TRBV5-1 | CASSLRQGTSGANVLTF | TGCGCCAGCAGCTTGAGACAGGGGACCTCTGGGGCCAACGTCCTGACTTTC
TRBJ1-2 | TRBD1 | 15 | - | TRBV5-6 | CASSLYVRGGRGYTF | TGTGCCAGCAGCTTGTATGTCAGAGGGGGCAGGGGCTACACCTTC
TRBJ2-2 | - | 13 | - | TRBV6-1 | CASSEYGPGELFF | TGTGCCAGCAGTGAGTATGGACCCGGGGAGCTGTTTTTT
TRBJ1-2 | TRBD1 | 14 | - | TRBV2 | CASSPGQTNYGYTF | TGTGCCAGCAGTCCGGGACAGACTAACTATGGCTACACCTTC
TRBJ2-7 | - | 14 | - | TRBV10-3 | CAISGRDISYEQYF | TGTGCCATCAGCGGCCGGGACATCTCCTACGAGCAGTACTTC
TRBJ2-5 | TRBD2 | 16 | - | TRBV14 | CASSLGLAGTQETQYF | TGTGCCAGCAGCCTTGGACTAGCGGGAACCCAAGAGACCCAGTACTTC
TRBJ2-3 | - | 13 | - | TRBV24-1 | CATSGLGGDTQYF | TGTGCCACCTCGGGACTCGGGGGAGATACGCAGTATTTT
TRBJ2-1 | TRBD2 | 17 | - | TRBV9 | CASSVSTLAGAYNEQFF | TGTGCCAGCAGCGTTTCTACCCTAGCGGGAGCTTACAATGAGCAGTTCTTC
TRBJ2-7 | TRBD2 | 14 | - | TRBV2 | CASRAGTSGYEQYF | TGTGCCAGCAGGGCCGGGACTAGCGGATACGAGCAGTACTTC
TRBJ2-7 | - | 14 | - | TRBV2 | CASSENVPPYEQYF | TGTGCCAGCAGTGAAAATGTCCCGCCATACGAGCAGTACTTC
TRBJ2-7 | TRBD2 | 16 | - | TRBV6-1 | CASSEEAGTPSYEQYF | TGTGCCAGCAGTGAAGAAGCGGGGACTCCCTCCTACGAGCAGTACTTC
TRBJ1-5 | TRBD1 | 15 | - | TRBV19 | CASSITGGGNQPQHF | TGTGCCAGTAGTATAACAGGGGGGGGCAATCAGCCCCAGCATTTT
TRBJ2-3 | - | 12 | - | TRBV30 | CAWSDALYTQYF | TGTGCCTGGAGCGACGCTTTATATACGCAGTATTTT
TRBJ1-3 | - | 18 | - | TRBV30 | CAWSEKLALRDGGNTIYF | TGTGCCTGGAGTGAAAAGTTAGCCCTTAGGGACGGTGGAAACACCATATATTTT
TRBJ1-1 | TRBD1 | 14 | once | TRBV7-3 | CASSPDRGDTEAFF | TGTGCCAGCAGCCCTGACAGGGGAGACACTGAAGCTTTCTTT
TRBJ2-3 | - | 18 | once | TRBV7-8 | CASSLSRVFATNTDTQYF | TGTGCCAGCAGCTTATCAAGGGTTTTTGCTACAAACACAGATACGCAGTATTTT
TRBJ2-2 | - | 15 | - | TRBV7-3 | CASSLVPSRDGELFF | TGTGCCAGCAGCTTAGTCCCATCACGGGACGGGGAGCTGTTTTTT
TRBJ2-3 | - | 15 | - | TRBV9 | CASSPDGGNTDTQYF | TGTGCCAGCAGCCCGGACGGGGGCAACACAGATACGCAGTATTTT
TRBJ1-4 | - | 14 | - | TRBV30 | CAWSFRGPNEKLFF | TGTGCCTGGAGTTTCCGGGGACCTAATGAAAAACTGTTTTTT
TRBJ1-2 | - | 14 | - | TRBV5-5 | CASSRLDRQYGYTF | TGTGCCAGCAGCCGACTAGACCGACAGTATGGCTACACCTTC
TRBJ1-5 | - | 13 | - | TRBV12-3/TRBV12-4 | CASRQNRRGPQHF | TGTGCCAGCAGACAAAACCGGAGGGGGCCCCAGCATTTT
TRBJ1-6 | - | 15 | - | TRBV7-8 | CASTGASSGNSPLHF | TGTGCCAGCACCGGGGCCAGCTCGGGTAATTCACCCCTCCACTTT
TRBJ1-6 | - | 19 | - | TRBV19 | CASKGRDRLERSYNSPLHF | TGTGCCAGTAAGGGGCGAGACAGACTCGAACGCTCCTATAATTCACCCCTCCACTTT
TRBJ2-3 | TRBD1 | 14 | - | TRBV5-6 | CASSLQGATDTQYF | TGTGCCAGCAGCCTACAGGGGGCCACAGATACGCAGTATTTT
TRBJ2-6 | - | 15 | - | TRBV5-1 | CASSFDSSGANVLTF | TGCGCCAGCAGCTTCGACAGCTCTGGGGCCAACGTCCTGACTTTC
TRBJ2-1 | - | 15 | - | TRBV29-1 | CSVGVEGRRYNEQFF | TGCAGCGTTGGGGTAGAGGGCAGGCGCTACAATGAGCAGTTCTTC
TRBJ1-2 | - | 16 | once | TRBV5-1 | CASSPSRQSSYYGYTF | TGCGCCAGCAGCCCCAGCCGACAGTCGAGTTACTATGGCTACACCTTC
TRBJ1-6 | TRBD1 | 15 | - | TRBV6-5 | CASSYSGTGDSPLHF | TGTGCCAGCAGTTACTCTGGGACAGGGGATTCACCCCTCCACTTT
TRBJ2-5 | TRBD1 | 15 | - | TRBV5-6 | CASSSAGGTGETQYF | TGTGCCAGCAGCTCAGCAGGGGGTACGGGAGAGACCCAGTACTTC
TRBJ2-2 | - | 15 | once | TRBV30 | CAWAPLAVNTGELFF | TGTGCCTGGGCCCCCTTAGCGGTGAACACCGGGGAGCTGTTTTTT
TRBJ1-1 | - | 15 | - | TRBV6-6 | CASSYDRGRNTEAFF | TGTGCCAGCAGTTACGATCGGGGACGGAACACTGAAGCTTTCTTT
TRBJ2-3 | - | 14 | - | TRBV6-4 | CASSDRGMTDTQYF | TGTGCCAGCAGTGACAGGGGGATGACAGATACGCAGTATTTT
TRBJ2-1 | TRBD2 | 16 | - | TRBV12-5 | CASGRGLAGFWDEQFF | TGTGCTAGTGGTAGGGGACTAGCGGGGTTTTGGGATGAGCAGTTCTTC
TRBJ1-5 | TRBD1 | 14 | - | TRBV20-1 | CSASRQGGNQPQHF | TGCAGTGCTAGTCGGCAGGGGGGCAATCAGCCCCAGCATTTT
TRBJ1-3 | - | 12 | - | TRBV12-3/TRBV12-4 | CASSPSGNTIYF | TGTGCCAGCAGTCCCTCTGGAAACACCATATATTTT
TRBJ2-1 | TRBD2 | 16 | - | TRBV24-1 | CATSDPSGGAPNEQFF | TGTGCCACCAGTGACCCTAGCGGGGGGGCTCCCAATGAGCAGTTCTTC
TRBJ2-2 | - | 13 | - | TRBV10-1 | CASRQGPTGELFF | TGCGCCAGCAGGCAGGGGCCCACCGGGGAGCTGTTTTTT
TRBJ1-6 | - | 15 | - | TRBV7-9 | CASSLAGSYNSPLHF | TGTGCCAGCAGCTTAGCCGGTTCCTATAATTCACCCCTCCACTTT
TRBJ2-5 | - | 13 | - | TRBV9 | CASSVALEETQYF | TGTGCCAGCAGCGTAGCCCTAGAGGAGACCCAGTACTTC
TRBJ1-4 | TRBD1 | 15 | - | TRBV6-2/TRBV6-3 | CASSSSGTGDEKLFF | TGTGCCAGCAGTTCCTCCGGGACAGGGGATGAAAAACTGTTTTTT
TRBJ2-7 | TRBD2 | 15 | - | TRBV9 | CASSVEASGSYEQYF | TGTGCCAGCAGCGTAGAGGCTAGCGGTTCCTACGAGCAGTACTTC
TRBJ1-2 | - | 17 | - | TRBV3-1/TRBV3-2 | CASSQGYGGTTNYGYTF | TGTGCCAGCAGCCAAGGCTATGGGGGGACGACTAACTATGGCTACACCTTC
TRBJ2-7 | - | 11 | - | TRBV5-8 | CASSVGNEQYF | TGTGCCAGCAGTGTAGGGAACGAGCAGTACTTC
TRBJ2-7 | TRBD1 | 16 | - | TRBV11-2 | CASSLVGTGISYEQYF | TGTGCCAGCAGCTTAGTCGGGACAGGGATTTCCTACGAGCAGTACTTC